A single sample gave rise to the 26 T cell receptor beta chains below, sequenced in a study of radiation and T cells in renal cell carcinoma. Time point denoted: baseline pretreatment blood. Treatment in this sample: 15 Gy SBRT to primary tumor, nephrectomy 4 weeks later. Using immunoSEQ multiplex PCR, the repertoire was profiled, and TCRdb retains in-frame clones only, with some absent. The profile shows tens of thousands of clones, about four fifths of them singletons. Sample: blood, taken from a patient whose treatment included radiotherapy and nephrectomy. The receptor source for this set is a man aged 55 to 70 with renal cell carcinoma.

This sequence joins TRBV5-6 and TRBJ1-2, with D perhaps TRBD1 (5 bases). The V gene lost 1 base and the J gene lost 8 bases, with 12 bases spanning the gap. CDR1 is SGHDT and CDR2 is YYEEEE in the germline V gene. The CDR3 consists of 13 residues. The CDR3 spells CASSLSAEGGYTF. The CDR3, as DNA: TGTGCCAGCAGCTTGTCCGCTGAGGGGGGCTACACCTTC.

For the CDR3, the DNA is TGTGCCAGCAGTTTAGATAAATGGGGGTTTGAAGCTTTCTTT. It codes for CASSLDKWGFEAFF. This sequence joins TRBV27 and TRBJ1-1; a possible D gene is TRBD1 (5 bases). Germline V gene data show CDR1 as MNHEY and CDR2 as SMNVEV (reference sequence). The V gene lost 2 bases and the J gene lost 7 bases, with 14 bases spanning the gap. The CDR3 covers 14 residues.

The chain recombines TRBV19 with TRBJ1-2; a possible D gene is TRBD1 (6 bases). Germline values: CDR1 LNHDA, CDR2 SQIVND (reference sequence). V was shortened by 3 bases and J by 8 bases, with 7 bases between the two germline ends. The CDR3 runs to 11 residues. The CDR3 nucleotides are TGTGCCAGTAGTATGGGGGGCGGCTACACCTTC. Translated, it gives CASSMGGGYTF.

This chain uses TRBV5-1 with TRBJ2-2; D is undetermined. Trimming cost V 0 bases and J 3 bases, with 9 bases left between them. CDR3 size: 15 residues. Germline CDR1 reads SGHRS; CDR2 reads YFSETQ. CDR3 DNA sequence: TGCGCCAGCAGCTTGGAGGGCGGAGACACCGGGGAGCTGTTTTTT. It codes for CASSLEGGDTGELFF.

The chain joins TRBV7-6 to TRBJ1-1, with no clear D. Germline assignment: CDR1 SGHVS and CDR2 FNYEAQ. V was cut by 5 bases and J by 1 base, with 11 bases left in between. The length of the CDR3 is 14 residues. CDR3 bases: TGTGCCAGCAGCCCTATACGAGGGAACACTGAAGCTTTCTTT. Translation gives CASSPIRGNTEAFF. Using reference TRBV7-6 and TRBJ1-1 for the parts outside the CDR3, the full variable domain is GAGVSQSPRYKVTKRGQDVALRCDPISGHVSLYWYRQALGQGPEFLTYFNYEAQQDKSGLPNDRFSAERPEGSISTLTIQRTEQRDSAMYRCASSPIRGNTEAFFGQGTRLTVV.

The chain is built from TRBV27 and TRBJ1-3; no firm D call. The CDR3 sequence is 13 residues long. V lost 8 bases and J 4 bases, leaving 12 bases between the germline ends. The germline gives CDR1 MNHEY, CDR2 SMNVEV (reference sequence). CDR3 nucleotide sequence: TGTGCCAGCTGGGCGGGGTTCGGAAACACCATATATTTT. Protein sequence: CASWAGFGNTIYF.

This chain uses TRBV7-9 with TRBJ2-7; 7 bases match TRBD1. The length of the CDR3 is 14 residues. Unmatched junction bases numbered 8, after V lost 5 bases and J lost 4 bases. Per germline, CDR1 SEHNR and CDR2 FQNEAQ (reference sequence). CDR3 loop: CASSRGTVPYEQYF. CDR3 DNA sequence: TGTGCCAGCAGCCGTGGGACAGTCCCGTACGAGCAGTACTTC.

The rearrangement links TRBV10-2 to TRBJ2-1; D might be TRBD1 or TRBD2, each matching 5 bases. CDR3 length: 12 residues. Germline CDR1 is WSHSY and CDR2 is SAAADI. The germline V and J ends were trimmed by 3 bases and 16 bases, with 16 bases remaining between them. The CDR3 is CASSELVGDSFF. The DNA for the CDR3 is TGCGCCAGCAGTGAACTCGTGGGGGATTCATTCTTC.

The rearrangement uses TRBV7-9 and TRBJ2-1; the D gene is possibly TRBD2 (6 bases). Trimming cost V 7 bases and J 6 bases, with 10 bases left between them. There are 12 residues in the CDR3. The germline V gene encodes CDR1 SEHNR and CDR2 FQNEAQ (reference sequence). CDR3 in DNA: TGTGCCAGCAACCTGGGGGGCAATGAGCAGTTCTTC. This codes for CASNLGGNEQFF.

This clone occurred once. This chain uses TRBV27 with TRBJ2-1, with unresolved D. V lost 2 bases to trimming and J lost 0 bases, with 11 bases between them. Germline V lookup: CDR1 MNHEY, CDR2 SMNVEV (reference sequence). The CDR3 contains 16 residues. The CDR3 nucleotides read TGTGCCAGCAGTTTAGTTGCCAGGACCTCCTACAATGAGCAGTTCTTC. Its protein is CASSLVARTSYNEQFF.

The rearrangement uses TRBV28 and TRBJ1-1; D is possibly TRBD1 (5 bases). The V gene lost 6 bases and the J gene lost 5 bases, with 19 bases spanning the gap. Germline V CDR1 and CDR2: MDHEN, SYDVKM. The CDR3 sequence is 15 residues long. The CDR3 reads CASSFTGVGTTEAFF. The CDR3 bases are TGTGCCAGCAGCTTCACGGGGGTTGGAACGACTGAAGCTTTCTTT.

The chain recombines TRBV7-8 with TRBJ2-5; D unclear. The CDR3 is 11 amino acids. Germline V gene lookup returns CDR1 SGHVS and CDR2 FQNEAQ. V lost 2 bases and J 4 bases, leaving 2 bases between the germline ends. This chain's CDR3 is CASSLLETQYF. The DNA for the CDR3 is TGTGCCAGCAGCTTACTAGAGACCCAGTACTTC.

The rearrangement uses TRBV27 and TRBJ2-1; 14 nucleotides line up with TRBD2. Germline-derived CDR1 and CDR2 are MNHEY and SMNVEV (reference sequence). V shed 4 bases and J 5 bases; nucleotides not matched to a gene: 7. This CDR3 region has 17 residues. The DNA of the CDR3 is TGTGCCAGCAGTTGGGGGACTAGCGGGAGTACTCACAATGAGCAGTTCTTC. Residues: CASSWGTSGSTHNEQFF.

DNA of the CDR3: TGTGCCAGCAGCTTGACAGCAGGAAACACTGAAGCTTTCTTT. Translating it yields CASSLTAGNTEAFF. The chain joins TRBV7-2 to TRBJ1-1; D is perhaps TRBD1 (5 bases). Germline CDR1 SGHTA, CDR2 FQGNSA. The CDR3 is 14 amino acids. With 3 bases removed from V and 2 bases from J, the gap between germline ends came to 10 bases.

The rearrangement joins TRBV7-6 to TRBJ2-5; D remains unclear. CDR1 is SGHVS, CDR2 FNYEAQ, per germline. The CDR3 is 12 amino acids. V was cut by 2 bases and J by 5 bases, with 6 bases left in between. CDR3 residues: CASSLRVETQYF. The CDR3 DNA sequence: TGTGCCAGCAGCTTAAGGGTGGAGACCCAGTACTTC. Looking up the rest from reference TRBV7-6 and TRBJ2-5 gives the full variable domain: GAGVSQSPRYKVTKRGQDVALRCDPISGHVSLYWYRQALGQGPEFLTYFNYEAQQDKSGLPNDRFSAERPEGSISTLTIQRTEQRDSAMYRCASSLRVETQYFGPGTRLLVL.

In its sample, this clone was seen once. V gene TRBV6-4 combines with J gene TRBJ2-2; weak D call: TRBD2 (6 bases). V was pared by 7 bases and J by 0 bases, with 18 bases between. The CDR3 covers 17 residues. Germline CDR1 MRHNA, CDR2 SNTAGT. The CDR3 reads CASTRNPDYSNTGELFF. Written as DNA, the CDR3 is TGTGCCAGCACCCGAAACCCGGACTACTCGAACACCGGGGAGCTGTTTTTT.

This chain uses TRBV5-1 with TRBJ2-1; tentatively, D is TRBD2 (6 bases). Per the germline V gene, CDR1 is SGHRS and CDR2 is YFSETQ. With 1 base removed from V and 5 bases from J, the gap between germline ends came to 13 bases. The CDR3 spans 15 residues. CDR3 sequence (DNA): TGCGCCAGCAGCTTGACTGCGGGACGAAACAATGAGCAGTTCTTC. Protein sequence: CASSLTAGRNNEQFF.

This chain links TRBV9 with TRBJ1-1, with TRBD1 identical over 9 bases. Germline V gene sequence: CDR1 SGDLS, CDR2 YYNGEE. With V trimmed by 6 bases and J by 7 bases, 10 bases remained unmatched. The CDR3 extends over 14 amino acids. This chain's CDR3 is CASTRITGGGEAFF. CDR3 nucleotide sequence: TGTGCCAGCACCCGTATCACAGGGGGCGGTGAAGCTTTCTTT.

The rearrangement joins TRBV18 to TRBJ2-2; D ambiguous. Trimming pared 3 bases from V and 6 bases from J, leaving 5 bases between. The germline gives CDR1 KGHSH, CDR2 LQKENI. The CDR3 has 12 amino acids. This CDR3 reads CASSPRPGELFF. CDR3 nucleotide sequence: TGTGCCAGCTCACCCCGACCCGGGGAGCTGTTTTTT.

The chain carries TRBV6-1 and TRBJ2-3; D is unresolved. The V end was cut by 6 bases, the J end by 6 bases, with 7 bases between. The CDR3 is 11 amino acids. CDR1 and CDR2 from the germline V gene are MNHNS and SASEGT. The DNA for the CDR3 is TGTGCCAGCAGCCAGAGCGATACGCAGTATTTT. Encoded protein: CASSQSDTQYF.

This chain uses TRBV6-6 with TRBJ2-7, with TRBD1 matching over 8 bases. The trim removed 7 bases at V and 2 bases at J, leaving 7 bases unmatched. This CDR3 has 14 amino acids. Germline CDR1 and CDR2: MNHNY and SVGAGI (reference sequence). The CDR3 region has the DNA TGTGCCAGCATCCAGGGGGCGCGGCCCTACGAGCAGTACTTC. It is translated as CASIQGARPYEQYF.

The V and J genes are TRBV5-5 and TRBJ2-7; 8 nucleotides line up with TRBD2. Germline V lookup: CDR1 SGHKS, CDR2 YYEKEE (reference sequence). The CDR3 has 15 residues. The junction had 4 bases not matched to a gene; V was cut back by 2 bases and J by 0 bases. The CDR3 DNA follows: TGTGCCAGCAGCTTCCGGAGCGGGAGCTCCTACGAGCAGTACTTC. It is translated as CASSFRSGSSYEQYF.

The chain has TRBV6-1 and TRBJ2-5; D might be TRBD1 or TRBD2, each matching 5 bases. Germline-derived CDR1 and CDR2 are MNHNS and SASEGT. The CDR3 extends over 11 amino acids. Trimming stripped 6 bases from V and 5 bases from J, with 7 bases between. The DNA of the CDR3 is TGTGCCAGCAGGGGACGTGAGACCCAGTACTTC. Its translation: CASRGRETQYF.

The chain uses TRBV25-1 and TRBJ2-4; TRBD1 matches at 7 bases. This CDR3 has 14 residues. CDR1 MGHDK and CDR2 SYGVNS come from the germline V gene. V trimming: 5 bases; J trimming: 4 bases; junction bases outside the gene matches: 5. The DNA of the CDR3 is TGTGCCAGCAGTCCTACGGACAGGAAAAACATTCAGTACTTC. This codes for CASSPTDRKNIQYF.

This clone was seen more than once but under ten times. The CDR3 is CSVSFGGQETQYF. CDR3 DNA: TGCAGCGTGAGTTTTGGGGGACAAGAGACCCAGTACTTC. The rearrangement links TRBV29-1 to TRBJ2-5, with D perhaps being TRBD1 or TRBD2 (5 bases each). Germline V gene data show CDR1 as SQVTM and CDR2 as ANQGSEA. The CDR3 is 13 residues long. The germline V and J ends were trimmed by 6 bases and 2 bases, with 13 bases remaining between them.

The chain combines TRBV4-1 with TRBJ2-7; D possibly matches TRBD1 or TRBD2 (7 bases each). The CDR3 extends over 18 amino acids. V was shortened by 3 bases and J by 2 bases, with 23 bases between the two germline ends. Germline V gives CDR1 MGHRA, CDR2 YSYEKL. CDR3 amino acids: CASSQQGGFGLGTYEQYF. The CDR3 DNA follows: TGCGCCAGCAGCCAGCAGGGGGGGTTTGGGCTAGGAACCTACGAGCAGTACTTC.